The 10 T cell receptor beta chains below were found in one sample sequenced in a study of blood T cells in healthy people across ages. A second PCR of about 6 to 11 cycles used a sample-barcoded 5' primer and a J-beta primer mix. TCRdb fed the 5' RACE reads into MiXCR, producing one record per CDR3 protein. The sample holds roughly 680,000 distinct CDR3 sequences, around 21% seen once. Sequencing used blood. The receptor set was obtained from a man between 65 and 80 years old in good health.

This clonotype was observed a few times. V is TRBV29-1 and J is TRBJ2-7; weak D call: TRBD2 (5 bases). Deletions cut 3 bases from V and 1 base from J, with 7 bases between. The CDR3 spans 12 residues. CDR1 is SQVTM, CDR2 ANQGSEA, per germline. CDR3 bases: TGCAGCGTTGACGAGGGTTCCTACGAGCAGTACTTC. Translated, it gives CSVDEGSYEQYF.

This chain links TRBV7-3 with TRBJ2-5; D possibly matches TRBD1 or TRBD2 (5 bases each). In germline, CDR1 is SGHTA, CDR2 FQGTGA. Trimming shortened V by 4 bases and J by 1 base, and 16 bases separated the two germline ends. The CDR3 extends over 16 amino acids. DNA for the CDR3: TGTGCCAGCAGCTCAAATGGGGGAAACCTCCAAGAGACCCAGTACTTC. It translates to CASSSNGGNLQETQYF.

V and J are TRBV6-1 and TRBJ2-5, with a weak D call TRBD2 (6 bases). The V end was cut by 8 bases, the J end by 7 bases, with 20 bases between. CDR1 and CDR2 from the germline V gene are MNHNS and SASEGT. The CDR3 sequence is 14 residues long. CDR3 sequence (DNA): TGTGCCAGCCCCGAGGGGTCTAGCGCTGGGACCCAGTACTTC. This sequence encodes CASPEGSSAGTQYF.

This clonotype appeared a few times. The rearrangement links TRBV6-5 to TRBJ2-5; D might be TRBD2 (6 bases). V lost 11 bases to trimming and J lost 3 bases, with 22 bases between them. The CDR3 has 15 amino acids. CDR1 is MNHEY and CDR2 is SVGAGI in the germline V gene. CDR3 nucleotides: TGTGCCCAGCGTTGTCAGGCTAGCGTTGAAGAGACCCAGTACTTC. Amino acid sequence: CAQRCQASVEETQYF.

Ten or more counts support this clonotype. This chain links TRBV28 with TRBJ2-3; 10 bases are shared with TRBD1. The CDR3 covers 16 residues. Trimming at V came to 6 bases and at J to 1 base, leaving 7 bases not matched to a gene. Per the germline V gene, CDR1 is MDHEN and CDR2 is SYDVKM. The CDR3 bases are TGTGCCAGCAGCGGACCAGGACAGGGGGGCACAGATACGCAGTATTTT. Its protein is CASSGPGQGGTDTQYF.

This chain connects TRBV27 to TRBJ2-5; tentative D call: TRBD1 (5 bases). This CDR3 has 16 amino acids. V lost 1 base and J lost 2, with 14 bases in between. Germline V gene sequence: CDR1 MNHEY, CDR2 SMNVEV (reference sequence). The CDR3 sequence: CASSLYFGQSQETQYF. The CDR3 DNA sequence: TGTGCCAGCAGTTTATATTTTGGACAATCTCAAGAGACCCAGTACTTC.

The V and J genes are TRBV20-1 and TRBJ2-1; D may be TRBD2 (6 bases). CDR1 is DFQATT and CDR2 is SNEGSKA in the germline V gene (reference sequence). Between the trimmed V and J ends, which lost 5 bases and 7 bases, there was a span of 18 bases. CDR3 length: 14 residues. The CDR3 nucleotides read TGCAGTGCTCCTTCGAGCGGGTCGCAGAATGAGCAGTTCTTC. Protein product: CSAPSSGSQNEQFF.

This chain connects TRBV7-9 to TRBJ2-7; D not certain. Per germline, CDR1 SEHNR and CDR2 FQNEAQ (reference sequence). V lost 6 bases and J 0 bases, leaving 6 bases between the germline ends. This CDR3 is built from 12 residues. The CDR3 DNA is TGTGCCAGCAGAGGGAACTCCTACGAGCAGTACTTC. This sequence encodes CASRGNSYEQYF.

This clonotype was observed a handful of times. The gene calls are TRBV5-1 and TRBJ2-5; 7 bases are a match to TRBD1. The CDR3 has 13 residues. CDR1 is SGHRS and CDR2 is YFSETQ in the germline V gene. The junction had 5 bases not matched to a gene; V was cut back by 5 bases and J by 4 bases. CDR3 DNA: TGCGCCAGCAGAAGGGACAGTAGAGAGACCCAGTACTTC. Protein: CASRRDSRETQYF.

There are a few counts of this clonotype. The chain has TRBV5-1 and TRBJ2-7; D gene uncertain. Trimming cost V 0 bases and J 3 bases, with 13 bases left between them. Looked up from germline, CDR1 is SGHRS and CDR2 is YFSETQ. This CDR3 is built from 15 residues. Here the CDR3 DNA reads TGCGCCAGCAGCTTGGATCCAGGAGCGCGCTACGAGCAGTACTTC. Translating gives CASSLDPGARYEQYF.